The present T cell receptor beta chain was sequenced within a study of cytomegalovirus exposure and HLA in healthy donors. Study-wide results and limits: The authors excluded some V segments, including TRBV6-2 and TRBV6-3, as indistinguishable. In vitro experiments confirmed that a few CMV-associated chains were specific for CMV antigens. The authors later found most CMV-associated TCR beta chains appeared HLA-restricted. Presence/absence analyses assumed roughly uniform sequencing depth across donors.

For this clone: Antigen unknown.

The PCR was carried out with 60 Vbeta primers and 13 Jbeta primers. Only in-frame clones appear in the TCRdb table, and some are missing; sequencing was by immunoSEQ multiplex PCR. Of about 67,000 clones listed, 68% are singletons. CDR1 and CDR2 (germline): SGHDT, YYEEEE. The CDR3 consists of 15 residues. Sample: PBMCs. The receptor was isolated from a woman in her twenties or thirties in good health and CMV-seronegative. This chain links TRBV5-6 with TRBJ2-5; 11 positions match TRBD1. The J call is in doubt because the DNA end fits TRBJ2-7 better. The CDR3 DNA sequence: TGTGCCAGCAGTTGGGGGACAGGGGGTCCCTACGAGCAGTACTTC. Translating it yields CASSWGTGGPYEQYF.